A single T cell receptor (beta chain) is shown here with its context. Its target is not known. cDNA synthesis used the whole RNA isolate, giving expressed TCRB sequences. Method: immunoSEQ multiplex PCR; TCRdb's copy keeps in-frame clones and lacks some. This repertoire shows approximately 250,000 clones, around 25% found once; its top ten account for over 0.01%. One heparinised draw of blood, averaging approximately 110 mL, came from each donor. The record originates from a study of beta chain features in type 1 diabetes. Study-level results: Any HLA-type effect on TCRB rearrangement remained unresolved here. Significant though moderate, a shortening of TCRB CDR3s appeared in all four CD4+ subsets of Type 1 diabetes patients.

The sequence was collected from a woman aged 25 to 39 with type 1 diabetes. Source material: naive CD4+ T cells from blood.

In nucleotides, the CDR3 is TGTGCCAGCTCACCACAGCTTCACAAGGAGAATGAGCAGTTCTTC. This sequence encodes CASSPQLHKENEQFF. The chain employs TRBV18 and TRBJ2-1; no firm D call. CDR3 size: 15 residues. Trimming shortened V by 1 base and J by 7 bases, and 14 bases separated the two germline ends. From germline, CDR1 is KGHSH and CDR2 LQKENI.